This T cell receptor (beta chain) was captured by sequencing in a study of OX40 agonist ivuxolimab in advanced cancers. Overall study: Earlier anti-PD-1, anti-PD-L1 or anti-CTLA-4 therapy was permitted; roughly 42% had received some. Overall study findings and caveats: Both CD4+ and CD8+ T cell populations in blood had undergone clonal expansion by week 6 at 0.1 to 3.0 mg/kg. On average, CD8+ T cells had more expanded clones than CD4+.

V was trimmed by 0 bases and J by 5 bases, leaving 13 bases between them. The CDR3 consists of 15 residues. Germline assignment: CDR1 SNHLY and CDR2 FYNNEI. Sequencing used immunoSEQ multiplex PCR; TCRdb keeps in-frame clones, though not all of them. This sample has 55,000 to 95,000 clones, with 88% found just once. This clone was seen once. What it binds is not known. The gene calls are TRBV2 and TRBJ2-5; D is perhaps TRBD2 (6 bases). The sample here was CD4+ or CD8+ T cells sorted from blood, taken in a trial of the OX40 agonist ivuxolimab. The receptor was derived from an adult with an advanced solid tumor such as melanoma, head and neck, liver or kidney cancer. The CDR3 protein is CASSEAGLGGETQYF. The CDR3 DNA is TGTGCCAGCAGTGAAGCAGGTCTAGGAGGGGAGACCCAGTACTTC.